The T cell receptor beta chain under discussion was sequenced for a study of T cells in Graves' hyperthyroidism and ophthalmopathy. The CDR3 consists of 16 residues. V lost 7 bases to trimming and J lost 6 bases, with 24 bases between them. Germline loops: CDR1 KGHSH, CDR2 LQKENI. Note on this clonotype: Its antigen remains unidentified.

TCR beta CDR3 region amplification was performed from RNA transcripts. HTBI primers were employed in a first-round RT-PCR of the TCR CDR3. MiXCR was run by TCRdb on the multiplex PCR reads, yielding one entry per CDR3 protein. The repertoire holds over 150,000 distinct CDR3 sequences, with less than 20% as singletons. Broader study findings: The majority of expanded thyroid clonotypes above 0.001 also appeared in blood.

Sequencing input: blood. The source of this sequence is a woman in her forties or fifties with Graves' hyperthyroidism. The chain joins TRBV18 to TRBJ1-1; a possible D gene is TRBD1 (6 bases). The CDR3 coding sequence is TGTGCCAGCTATACCAAATACGGGGGCCTGGGCCCTGAAGCTTTCTTT. This sequence encodes CASYTKYGGLGPEAFF. The full variable domain, rest sourced from reference TRBV18 and TRBJ1-1, is NAGVMQNPRHLVRRRGQEARLRCSPMKGHSHVYWYRQLPEEGLKFMVYLQKENIIDESGMPKERFSAEFPKEGPSILRIQQVVRGDSAAYFCASYTKYGGLGPEAFFGQGTRLTVV.